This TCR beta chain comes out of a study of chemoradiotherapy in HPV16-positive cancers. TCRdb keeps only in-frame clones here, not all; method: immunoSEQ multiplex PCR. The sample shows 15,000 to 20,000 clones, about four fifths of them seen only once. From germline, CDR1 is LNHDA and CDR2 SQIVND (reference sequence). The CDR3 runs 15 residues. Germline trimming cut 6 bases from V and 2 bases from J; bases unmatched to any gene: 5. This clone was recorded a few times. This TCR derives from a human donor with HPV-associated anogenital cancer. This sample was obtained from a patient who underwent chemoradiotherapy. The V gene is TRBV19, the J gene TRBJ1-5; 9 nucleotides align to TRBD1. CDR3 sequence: CASSFRQGGNQPQHF. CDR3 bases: TGTGCCAGTAGCTTCCGACAGGGGGGCAATCAGCCCCAGCATTTT.